These 21 T cell receptor beta chains were all obtained from the same sample, sequenced in a study of T-cell reconstitution after alpha-beta-depleted transplantation in children. The authors prepared the TCRbeta library with unique molecular identifiers. TCRdb reanalysed the PCR reads using MiXCR and keeps one entry per CDR3 protein. The top ten hold 1.1% of the sample, which has approximately 640,000 distinct CDR3 sequences, about 15% seen once. Sequenced here: PBMCs from the stem cell graft donor, sampled from the stem cell graft. Receptors originate from a human donor who donated a stem cell graft to a child with acute myeloid leukemia.

This chain connects TRBV5-1 to TRBJ1-5; no firm D call. V was pared by 0 bases and J by 2 bases, with 9 bases between. The CDR3 runs 15 residues. The germline V gene has CDR1 SGHRS and CDR2 YFSETQ. The CDR3 loop is CASSLVAGGNQPQHF. The CDR3 DNA reads as TGCGCCAGCAGCTTGGTAGCAGGCGGCAATCAGCCCCAGCATTTT.

The chain uses TRBV5-5 and TRBJ2-5; 10 positions match TRBD2. V gave up 4 bases and J gave up 1 base; unmatched junction bases: 7. This CDR3 comprises 16 residues. CDR1 and CDR2 (germline): SGHKS, YYEKEE (reference sequence). The CDR3 DNA reads TGTGCCAGCAGCCCGGAGCGGGGGGGAGTCCAAGAGACCCAGTACTTC. It translates to CASSPERGGVQETQYF.

This clonotype was counted many times. This chain uses TRBV7-2 with TRBJ1-1; D is uncertain. The CDR3 runs to 11 residues. Trimming took off 8 bases at V and 4 bases at J, with 8 bases between the two ends. Germline lookup yields CDR1 SGHTA and CDR2 FQGNSA. Here the CDR3 reads CASQASTEAFF. The CDR3 DNA sequence: TGTGCCAGCCAGGCGAGCACTGAAGCTTTCTTT.

The J gene is TRBJ2-3, the V gene TRBV4-3; 9 positions agree with TRBD2. The CDR3 consists of 16 residues. Per the germline V gene, CDR1 is LGHNA and CDR2 is YSLEER. V shed 0 bases, J shed 4 bases, and the junction held 5 bases outside the gene matches. The CDR3 spells CASSQDPSGVADTQYF. The CDR3 bases are TGCGCCAGCAGCCAAGATCCTAGCGGGGTCGCAGATACGCAGTATTTT.

V and J are TRBV4-3 and TRBJ2-7; TRBD2 is a possible D gene (5 bases). CDR3 size: 15 residues. V lost 0 bases, J lost 11 bases, and 20 bases lay in between. Germline lookup yields CDR1 LGHNA and CDR2 YSLEER. As DNA, the CDR3 is TGCGCCAGCAGCCAAGACAGAACTAGTAACCCGATGGAGTACTTC. Encoded protein: CASSQDRTSNPMEYF.

V is TRBV19 and J is TRBJ1-1; perhaps TRBD1 as D (5 bases). Germline CDR1 LNHDA, CDR2 SQIVND (reference sequence). V lost 8 bases and J 4 bases, leaving 17 bases between the germline ends. There are 14 residues in the CDR3. CDR3 nucleotide sequence: TGTGCCAGTCGACCGGGGGGGGTAGGCACTGAAGCTTTCTTT. It translates to CASRPGGVGTEAFF.

This clonotype was counted ten times or more. The chain recombines TRBV29-1 with TRBJ1-1, with D possibly being TRBD1 (5 bases). CDR1 is SQVTM and CDR2 is ANQGSEA in the germline V gene. Trimming left V 4 bases short and J 4 bases short, with 10 bases between. The CDR3 consists of 12 residues. The CDR3 region is CSVAGGPTEAFF. For the CDR3, the DNA is TGCAGCGTTGCGGGGGGACCCACTGAAGCTTTCTTT.

V usage is TRBV15 and J usage is TRBJ2-3; TRBD2 aligns across 8 bases. Germline V CDR1 and CDR2: LNHNV, YYDKDF (reference sequence). There are 18 residues in the CDR3. The V segment lost 3 bases and the J segment 0 bases; nucleotides outside the gene matches: 11. CDR3 sequence (DNA): TGTGCCACCAGCAGGGGGGTGTACGGCGGGGGGAGCACAGATACGCAGTATTTT. It encodes CATSRGVYGGGSTDTQYF.

The chain joins TRBV20-1 to TRBJ2-1; D is ambiguous. The CDR3 is 15 residues long. Germline CDR1 and CDR2: DFQATT and SNEGSKA (reference sequence). Trimming removed 3 bases at V and 5 bases at J, with 17 bases between. The CDR3 here is CSARGFEGVHNEQFF. DNA of the CDR3: TGCAGTGCTAGGGGGTTTGAAGGCGTGCACAATGAGCAGTTCTTC.

The chain uses TRBV12-3 or TRBV12-4 and TRBJ1-3; no clear D gene. The CDR3 is 14 residues long. Trimming pared 2 bases from V and 1 base from J, leaving 6 bases between. The CDR3 spells CASSLLTSGNTIYF. As DNA, the CDR3 is TGTGCCAGCAGTTTATTAACGTCTGGAAACACCATATATTTT.

This clonotype appeared many times. The chain recombines TRBV12-3 or TRBV12-4 with TRBJ2-3; D call uncertain. The CDR3 is made up of 13 amino acids. V lost 3 bases and J lost 2, with 6 bases in between. In DNA, the CDR3 is TGTGCCAGCAGTTTGTTCTTCACAGATACGCAGTATTTT. Amino acids: CASSLFFTDTQYF.

V usage is TRBV11-2 and J usage is TRBJ2-2; D gene unclear. This CDR3 has 13 residues. V dropped 0 bases and J dropped 7 bases, with 6 bases sitting between them. Germline loops: CDR1 SGHAT, CDR2 FQNNGV. CDR3 protein: CASSLDRGGELFF. CDR3 in DNA: TGTGCCAGCAGCTTAGATCGAGGCGGGGAGCTGTTTTTT.

This sequence joins TRBV20-1 and TRBJ2-7; 7 bases are a match to TRBD1. The CDR3 loop spans 13 amino acids. The germline V gene encodes CDR1 DFQATT and CDR2 SNEGSKA (reference sequence). The junction had 5 bases not matched to a gene; V was cut back by 0 bases and J by 6 bases. This CDR3 reads CSARETGSVEQYF. DNA of the CDR3: TGCAGTGCTAGAGAGACAGGGTCCGTCGAGCAGTACTTC.

The chain is built from TRBV7-6 and TRBJ1-3; D is unclear. V lost 5 bases and J lost 8, with 10 bases in between. The germline CDR1 and CDR2 sequences are SGHVS and FNYEAQ. The CDR3 covers 12 residues. CDR3 DNA sequence: TGTGCCAGCAGCGGGGTATCCGACACCATATATTTT. This encodes CASSGVSDTIYF.

This clonotype was seen at least ten times. This chain links TRBV20-1 with TRBJ1-2; 10 bases are shared with TRBD1. After removal of 4 bases from V and 6 bases from J, the junction contained 8 bases not matched to a gene. CDR3 size: 14 residues. Germline V gene lookup returns CDR1 DFQATT and CDR2 SNEGSKA (reference sequence). The chain's CDR3 is CSAIDSGTGDGYTF. The CDR3 region has the DNA TGCAGTGCTATTGATTCCGGGACAGGGGATGGCTACACCTTC.

In this sample, this clonotype turned up a few times. The chain couples TRBV29-1 to TRBJ2-3; 7 positions match TRBD1. V lost 5 bases, J lost 2 bases, and 7 bases stayed unmatched. In germline, CDR1 is SQVTM, CDR2 ANQGSEA. The CDR3 consists of 14 residues. The CDR3 sequence: CSVMTGMFTDTQYF. CDR3 DNA: TGCAGCGTTATGACAGGGATGTTCACAGATACGCAGTATTTT.

In this sample, this clonotype turned up a few times. The chain combines TRBV5-5 with TRBJ2-1, with TRBD2 identical over 9 bases. CDR3 size: 18 residues. Germline CDR1 and CDR2: SGHKS and YYEKEE (reference sequence). V trimming: 3 bases; J trimming: 9 bases; junction bases outside the gene matches: 19. CDR3 loop: CASSYGRGGGAVIGEQFF. CDR3 sequence (DNA): TGTGCCAGCAGCTATGGGCGGGGGGGCGGCGCGGTAATCGGTGAGCAGTTCTTC.

This clonotype turned up a few times. This rearrangement joins TRBV13 to TRBJ2-2, with D possibly matching TRBD2 (5 bases). Germline assignment: CDR1 PRHDT and CDR2 FYEKMQ (reference sequence). The CDR3 consists of 17 residues. V lost 6 bases to trimming and J lost 1 base, with 18 bases between them. CDR3 sequence reads: CASSPERLGRNTGELFF. CDR3 nucleotide sequence: TGTGCCAGCAGTCCAGAGCGTCTTGGGAGGAACACCGGGGAGCTGTTTTTT.

This clonotype was found a few times. The J gene is TRBJ1-5, the V gene TRBV10-2; no clear D. With 2 bases removed from V and 1 base from J, the gap between germline ends came to 9 bases. The CDR3 spans 15 residues. Germline V gives CDR1 WSHSY, CDR2 SAAADI. CDR3 region: CASSETFSSNQPQHF. The CDR3 DNA reads TGCGCCAGCAGTGAGACATTTTCGAGCAATCAGCCCCAGCATTTT.

This clonotype was observed at least ten times. The chain combines TRBV10-3 with TRBJ2-1; the D gene is possibly TRBD2 (6 bases). The germline V gene encodes CDR1 ENHRY and CDR2 SYGVKD. Trimming cost V 8 bases and J 8 bases, with 22 bases left between them. The CDR3 loop spans 15 amino acids. For the CDR3, the DNA is TGTGCCATCTCCGGTCTGGGCGGGGTCGGGGATGAGCAGTTCTTC. Residues: CAISGLGGVGDEQFF.

The chain employs TRBV24-1 and TRBJ2-1; 9 bases map to TRBD1. J lost 10 bases, V lost 9 bases, and 12 bases had no gene match. The CDR3 sequence is 14 residues long. Germline V gives CDR1 KGHDR, CDR2 SFDVKD. The CDR3 DNA reads TGTGCCACCTCACCCGGGACAGGGTTTCAAGAGCAGTTCTTC. As protein: CATSPGTGFQEQFF.